The TCR beta chain under discussion was sequenced for a study of cytotoxic CD8 clonotypes in ibrutinib-treated CLL. Study summary: Patient counts were 11 relapsed/refractory, roughly 16 treatment-naive and about 17 IGHV unmutated. Among responders, around 24 were partial and 2 complete; after median roughly 66 months, around 15 stayed remitted and approximately 12 progressed.

The J segment lost 5 bases and the V segment lost 2 bases, leaving 5 bases of the junction unmatched. CDR1 and CDR2 (germline): MDHEN, SYDVKM. CDR3 length: 14 amino acids. A remark on this clone: Its antigen is not identified.

Clones were sequenced by immunoSEQ multiplex PCR, and TCRdb holds only the in-frame ones, with some missing. Of fewer than 400,000 clones listed, 67% are singletons. Overall study results and limits: T-cell clonality at baseline went above that of age-matched healthy donors and rose and fell with circulating CD8+ T-cell counts.

The sequence was collected from a human donor with chronic lymphocytic leukemia. The rearrangement joins TRBV28 to TRBJ2-7, with 8 bases lining up with TRBD1. Source: PBMCs, taken after 36 months of ibrutinib treatment. CDR3 region: CASSLDRGWDEQYF. CDR3 in DNA: TGTGCCAGCAGTTTAGACAGGGGTTGGGACGAGCAGTACTTC.